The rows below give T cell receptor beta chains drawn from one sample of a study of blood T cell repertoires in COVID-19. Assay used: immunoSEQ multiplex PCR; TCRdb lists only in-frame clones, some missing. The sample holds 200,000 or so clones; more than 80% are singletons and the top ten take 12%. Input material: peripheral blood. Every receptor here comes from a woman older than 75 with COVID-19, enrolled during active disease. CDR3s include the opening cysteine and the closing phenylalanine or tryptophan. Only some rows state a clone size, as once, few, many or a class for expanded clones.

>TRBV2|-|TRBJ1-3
CASRPQGAWGNTIYF
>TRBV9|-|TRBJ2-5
CASSATSWETQYF
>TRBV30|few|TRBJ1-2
CAFSGANYGYTF
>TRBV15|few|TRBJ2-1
CATSRAGTYSYNEQFF
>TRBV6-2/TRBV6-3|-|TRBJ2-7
CASSDGTSGRSYEQYF
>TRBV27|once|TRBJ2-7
CASSSSPSGRAGEQYF
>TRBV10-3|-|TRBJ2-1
CAISESGRGAYNEQFF
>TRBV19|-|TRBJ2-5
CASGVGGLQETQYF
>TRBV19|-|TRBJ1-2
CASSTGQPNLYGYTF
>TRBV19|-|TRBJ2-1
CASSTPLGRPFF
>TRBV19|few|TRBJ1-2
CASSLDRGGPYGYTF
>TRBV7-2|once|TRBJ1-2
CASSLTPAGPYGYTF
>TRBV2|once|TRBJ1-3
CASSVIGDSSGNTIYF
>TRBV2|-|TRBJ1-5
CASSGEGLANQPQHF
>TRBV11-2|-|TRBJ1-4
CASSLLINEKLFF
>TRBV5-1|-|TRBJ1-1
CASSRPGQGVEAFF
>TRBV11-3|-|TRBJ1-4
CASSLGQSNEKLFF
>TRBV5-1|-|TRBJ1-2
CASSLDRIYGYTF
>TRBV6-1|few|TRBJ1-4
CASSEGPGIHFTHF
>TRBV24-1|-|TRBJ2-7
CATSDPGTGGYEQYF
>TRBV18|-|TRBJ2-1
CASSPRLAGEVNEQFF
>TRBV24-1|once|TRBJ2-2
CATETGTGDTGELFF
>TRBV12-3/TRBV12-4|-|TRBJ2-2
CASSLTYTGELFF
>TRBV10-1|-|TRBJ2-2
CASSPGLGGELFF
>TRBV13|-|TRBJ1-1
CASRVRGGVNTEAFF